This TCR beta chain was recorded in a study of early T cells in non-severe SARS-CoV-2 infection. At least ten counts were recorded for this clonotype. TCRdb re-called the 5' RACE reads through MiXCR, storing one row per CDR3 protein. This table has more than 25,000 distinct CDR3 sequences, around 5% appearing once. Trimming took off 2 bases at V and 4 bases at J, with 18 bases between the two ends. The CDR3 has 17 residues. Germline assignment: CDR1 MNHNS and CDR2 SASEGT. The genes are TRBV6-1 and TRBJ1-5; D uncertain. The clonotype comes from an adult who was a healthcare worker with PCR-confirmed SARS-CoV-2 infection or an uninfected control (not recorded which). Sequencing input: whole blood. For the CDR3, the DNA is TGTGCCAGCAGTGAACTAAAGGCGAGACTAGGGAATCAGCCCCAGCATTTT. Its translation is CASSELKARLGNQPQHF.